The T cell receptor beta chain under discussion was sequenced for a study of shared T cell receptors in the human thymus. Assay used: immunoSEQ multiplex PCR; TCRdb lists only in-frame clones, some missing. The sample includes fewer than 700,000 clones, around nine tenths of them seen just once. Germline assignment: CDR1 SGHTA and CDR2 FQGNSA. V was cut by 2 bases and J by 6 bases, with 5 bases left in between. The length of the CDR3 is 11 residues. The same sample was also studied in work on human thymus T cells. That paper adds: Thymic material originated from resections removed in the course of corrective heart surgery.

The origin of this receptor is a boy under three years old with a congenital heart defect. The chain recombines TRBV7-2 with TRBJ2-7; perhaps TRBD1 as D (5 bases). Material for sequencing was thymocytes. CDR3 sequence: CASSLQGEQYF. The CDR3 bases are TGTGCCAGCAGCTTACAGGGCGAGCAGTACTTC.